The 32 T cell receptor beta chains below all came from one sample that was sequenced in a study of cytomegalovirus exposure and HLA in healthy donors (dated by TCRdb to about 2017). Receptors were amplified or captured by the immunoSEQ multiplex PCR assay. A mixture of 60 forward primers for TCR Vbeta segments and 13 reverse primers for TCR Jbeta segments was used in the multiplex PCR. The table comes from immuneACCESS by way of TCRdb, which keeps in-frame sequences with V and J called. Part of the clones is missing from these tables; in studies checked, under half for an unresolved V gene and the rest for unknown reasons. This sample holds under 200,000 clones; around 77% were observed only once. The top ten hold roughly 3.5% of the sample. Sequencing input: PBMCs. The source is a man aged 25 to 40 in good health and CMV-seropositive.

This clone has just a few counts. The rearrangement links TRBV2 to TRBJ2-4; 9 bases agree with TRBD1. V shed 2 bases, J shed 8 bases, and the junction held 10 bases outside the gene matches. CDR3 size: 16 residues. Per germline, CDR1 SNHLY and CDR2 FYNNEI. The CDR3 DNA sequence: TGTGCCAGCAGTGAAAGGGGGGACAGGGATATGGACATTCAGTACTTC. Translation: CASSERGDRDMDIQYF.

The chain carries TRBV4-1 and TRBJ2-1, with TRBD2 identical over 7 bases. The CDR3 sequence is 17 residues long. Germline V CDR1 and CDR2: MGHRA, YSYEKL. With 6 bases clipped from V and 0 bases from J, the junction kept 11 bases outside the gene matches. The CDR3 loop is CASSRGGLPSSYNEQFF. The CDR3 bases are TGCGCCAGCAGTCGCGGGGGACTACCTTCCTCCTACAATGAGCAGTTCTTC.

The chain recombines TRBV18 with TRBJ1-1; no clear D. Germline-derived CDR1 and CDR2 are KGHSH and LQKENI. The CDR3 consists of 12 residues. The germline V and J ends were trimmed by 6 bases and 7 bases, with 12 bases remaining between them. The CDR3: CASSGVYIEAFF. In DNA form, the CDR3 reads TGTGCCAGCTCCGGGGTGTATATTGAAGCTTTCTTT.

The chain recombines TRBV5-1 with TRBJ2-1; 9 positions match TRBD1. The CDR3 contains 14 residues. In germline, CDR1 is SGHRS, CDR2 YFSETQ. The J segment lost 6 bases and the V segment lost 3 bases, leaving 4 bases of the junction unmatched. CDR3 residues: CASSSGTGLNEQFF. DNA of the CDR3: TGCGCCAGCAGCTCCGGGACAGGGCTCAATGAGCAGTTCTTC.

The chain couples TRBV28 to TRBJ1-6; the match to TRBD1 covers 7 bases. With 6 bases clipped from V and 10 bases from J, the junction kept 6 bases outside the gene matches. CDR1 and CDR2 from the germline V gene are MDHEN and SYDVKM. The CDR3 totals 13 residues. The CDR3 region is CASSRQGTSPLHF. CDR3 coding DNA: TGTGCCAGCAGCAGACAGGGAACCTCACCCCTCCACTTT.

This clone came up a few times. The gene calls are TRBV7-2 and TRBJ2-3; D possibly corresponds to TRBD2 (6 bases). Germline V gene data show CDR1 as SGHTA and CDR2 as FQGNSA. The V end was cut by 1 base, the J end by 6 bases, with 14 bases between. This CDR3 comprises 15 residues. The CDR3 region is CASSLVWGDVDTQYF. DNA of the CDR3: TGTGCCAGCAGCTTAGTTTGGGGGGACGTGGATACGCAGTATTTT.

The chain joins TRBV18 to TRBJ2-5, with 11 bases aligning to TRBD2. Trimming removed 6 bases from V and 1 base from J; junction bases left unmatched: 4. Germline-derived CDR1 and CDR2 are KGHSH and LQKENI. The CDR3 is 15 amino acids. CDR3 residues: CASSLAGGRQETQYF. The CDR3 DNA sequence: TGTGCCAGCTCCTTAGCGGGGGGGCGCCAAGAGACCCAGTACTTC.

This rearrangement joins TRBV4-1 to TRBJ2-3; D gene unclear. Trimming removed 2 bases at V and 4 bases at J, with 4 bases between. The CDR3 loop spans 12 amino acids. Germline V gene lookup returns CDR1 MGHRA and CDR2 YSYEKL. The CDR3, as DNA: TGCGCCAGCAGCCAACGGGCAGATACGCAGTATTTT. It is translated as CASSQRADTQYF.

The chain uses TRBV11-3 and TRBJ1-1, with 9 positions matching TRBD1. Germline lookup yields CDR1 SGHNT and CDR2 YENEEA. V dropped 4 bases and J dropped 4; count of bases not matched to a gene: 4. The CDR3 contains 14 residues. The CDR3 sequence: CASSSTGGSTEAFF. The CDR3 DNA sequence: TGTGCCAGCAGCTCGACAGGGGGGAGCACTGAAGCTTTCTTT.

This clone was detected once. V gene TRBV30 combines with J gene TRBJ2-7; TRBD1 matches 9 bases. The junction had 6 bases not matched to a gene; V was cut back by 3 bases and J by 3 bases. The CDR3 totals 14 residues. Germline CDR1 GTSNPN, CDR2 SVGIG (reference sequence). The CDR3 DNA is TGTGCCTGGAGAAAGACAGGGGGGTACTACGAGCAGTACTTC. This translates into CAWRKTGGYYEQYF.

This chain uses TRBV19 with TRBJ1-5; no reliable D call. Trimming left V 5 bases short and J 7 bases short, with 12 bases between. Germline CDR1 LNHDA, CDR2 SQIVND (reference sequence). The CDR3 totals 13 residues. Here the CDR3 DNA reads TGTGCCAGTAGTCAGGAGGGAGCGCAGCCCCAGCATTTT. This sequence encodes CASSQEGAQPQHF.

This clone was picked up one time. The rearrangement links TRBV6-1 to TRBJ1-6, with 8 bases matching TRBD1. CDR1 and CDR2 from the germline V gene are MNHNS and SASEGT. The CDR3 loop spans 14 amino acids. Trimming cost V 4 bases and J 7 bases; bases outside gene matches: 3. CDR3 nucleotides: TGTGCCAGCAGTGGTAACAGGGGGAATTCACCCCTCCACTTT. This gives the protein CASSGNRGNSPLHF.

This CDR3 reads CASTRQGRETQYF. The CDR3 nucleotides are TGTGCCAGTACCAGACAGGGACGGGAGACCCAGTACTTC. The gene calls are TRBV19 and TRBJ2-5, with TRBD1 identical over 7 bases. Trimming took 7 bases from V and 5 from J; bases not matched to a gene: 7. Germline-derived CDR1 and CDR2 are LNHDA and SQIVND (reference sequence). This CDR3 is built from 13 residues.

The rearrangement links TRBV28 to TRBJ1-3; D is perhaps TRBD1 (5 bases). Trimming shortened V by 9 bases and J by 4 bases, and 7 bases separated the two germline ends. Germline lookup yields CDR1 MDHEN and CDR2 SYDVKM. This CDR3 is built from 11 residues. This chain's CDR3 is CASKGGNTIYF. The DNA for the CDR3 is TGTGCCAGTAAGGGGGGAAACACCATATATTTT.

The rearrangement links TRBV7-2 to TRBJ2-7; TRBD1 matches 7 bases. The CDR3 has 14 residues. The ends lost 5 bases at V and 5 bases at J; junction bases unmatched: 9. Germline V gene lookup returns CDR1 SGHTA and CDR2 FQGNSA. In DNA form, the CDR3 reads TGTGCCAGCAGCGGTACAGGGGTGAGCAACGAGCAGTACTTC. This codes for CASSGTGVSNEQYF. The full variable domain, completed using reference TRBV7-2 and TRBJ2-7, is GAGVSQSPSNKVTEKGKDVELRCDPISGHTALYWYRQSLGQGLEFLIYFQGNSAPDKSGLPSDRFSAERTGGSVSTLTIQRTQQEDSAVYLCASSGTGVSNEQYFGPGTRLTVT.

The chain is built from TRBV4-1 and TRBJ2-5; 11 bases are a match to TRBD1. Trimming took 0 bases from V and 2 from J; bases not matched to a gene: 8. Per the germline V gene, CDR1 is MGHRA and CDR2 is YSYEKL. The CDR3 sequence is 18 residues long. CDR3 region: CASSQEGQGVLGQETQYF. The CDR3 DNA follows: TGCGCCAGCAGCCAAGAGGGACAGGGGGTTCTAGGGCAAGAGACCCAGTACTTC.

The rearrangement links TRBV5-1 to TRBJ1-6; a possible D gene is TRBD1 (6 bases). Germline V lookup: CDR1 SGHRS, CDR2 YFSETQ. Trimming left V 4 bases short and J 7 bases short, with 15 bases between. This CDR3 spans 15 amino acids. For the CDR3, the DNA is TGCGCCAGCAGCAAGTCCGGGGGGCGAAATTCACCCCTCCACTTT. Protein: CASSKSGGRNSPLHF.

The chain recombines TRBV30 with TRBJ1-2, with TRBD1 matching 8 bases. J was trimmed by 7 bases and V by 3 bases; bases with no gene match: 4. This CDR3 is built from 12 residues. Germline V CDR1 and CDR2: GTSNPN, SVGIG (reference sequence). CDR3 residues: CAWSSGQGGYTF. DNA of the CDR3: TGTGCCTGGAGCTCTGGACAGGGTGGCTACACCTTC.

The chain employs TRBV6-5 and TRBJ2-4, with a weak D call TRBD1 (5 bases). This CDR3 has 14 amino acids. The V end lost 0 bases, the J end lost 12 bases, and 15 bases lay between the germline ends. Looked up from germline, CDR1 is MNHEY and CDR2 is SVGAGI. The CDR3 sequence: CASSYSSTDGNQYF. CDR3 nucleotide sequence: TGTGCCAGCAGTTACTCATCGACAGATGGGAATCAGTACTTC.

The chain has TRBV13 and TRBJ2-7; D gene uncertain. This CDR3 spans 15 amino acids. Trimming pared 3 bases from V and 3 bases from J, leaving 15 bases between. The V gene's germline CDR1 is PRHDT and CDR2 FYEKMQ (reference sequence). The CDR3 nucleotides read TGTGCCAGCAGCTTCAGGTCTGCACAAAGCTACGAGCAGTACTTC. This encodes CASSFRSAQSYEQYF.

CDR3 bases: TGTGCCAGTAGTATACGACAGGGGCTAGATACGCAGTATTTT. Its protein is CASSIRQGLDTQYF. The chain recombines TRBV19 with TRBJ2-3; 8 nucleotides match TRBD1. CDR3 length equals 14 residues. Per germline, CDR1 LNHDA and CDR2 SQIVND (reference sequence). V lost 2 bases to trimming and J lost 5 bases; unmatched junction nucleotides: 3.

This clone occurred once. The chain links TRBV29-1 to TRBJ2-7; no clear D. The CDR3 is 13 amino acids. Germline V gene lookup returns CDR1 SQVTM and CDR2 ANQGSEA. V was cut by 3 bases and J by 0 bases, with 9 bases left in between. The CDR3 spells CSVDRPSSYEQYF. In DNA form, the CDR3 reads TGCAGCGTTGATCGTCCTAGCTCCTACGAGCAGTACTTC.

The chain joins TRBV9 to TRBJ2-7; 8 nucleotides line up with TRBD1. The CDR3 sequence is 14 residues long. Trimming at V came to 3 bases and at J to 2 bases, leaving 4 bases not matched to a gene. Looked up from germline, CDR1 is SGDLS and CDR2 is YYNGEE. The CDR3 protein is CASSEGTGPYEQYF. The CDR3 region has the DNA TGTGCCAGCAGCGAGGGGACAGGCCCCTACGAGCAGTACTTC. Combining the CDR3 with reference TRBV9 and TRBJ2-7 gives the whole variable domain DSGVTQTPKHLITATGQRVTLRCSPRSGDLSVYWYQQSLDQGLQFLIQYYNGEERAKGNILERFSAQQFPDLHSELNLSSLELGDSALYFCASSEGTGPYEQYFGPGTRLTVT.

V and J are TRBV29-1 and TRBJ2-7, with 9 bases aligning to TRBD1. The CDR3 runs 14 residues. The germline CDR1 and CDR2 sequences are SQVTM and ANQGSEA. V lost 7 bases and J lost 3; bases outside the gene matches: 10. DNA of the CDR3: TGCAGCGGAAAACCCGGGACAGGGAGCTACGAGCAGTACTTC. Translated, it gives CSGKPGTGSYEQYF.

The table lists this clone with a count of one. The rearrangement links TRBV10-3 to TRBJ1-2, with TRBD1 matching over 8 bases. The CDR3 is 15 amino acids. V dropped 3 bases and J dropped 0; count of bases not matched to a gene: 3. Germline CDR1 is ENHRY and CDR2 is SYGVKD. CDR3 region: CAISEGTGSNYGYTF. The CDR3 coding sequence is TGTGCCATCAGTGAAGGGACAGGTTCTAACTATGGCTACACCTTC.

This sequence joins TRBV4-1 and TRBJ2-2; 7 nucleotides align to TRBD1. The ends lost 3 bases at V and 4 bases at J; junction bases unmatched: 8. The CDR3 contains 16 residues. CDR1 and CDR2 from the germline V gene are MGHRA and YSYEKL. CDR3 residues: CASSHEATGFTGELFF. For the CDR3, the DNA is TGCGCCAGCAGCCACGAGGCGACAGGGTTCACCGGGGAGCTGTTTTTT.

J is TRBJ1-1 and V is TRBV27; D gene ambiguous. The CDR3 contains 15 residues. Germline V gene lookup returns CDR1 MNHEY and CDR2 SMNVEV (reference sequence). The ends were cut back, 8 bases at V and 4 bases at J, with 20 bases in the middle. The DNA of the CDR3 is TGTGCCAGCTGTGGTACGCCGGGAGGCGGCACTGAAGCTTTCTTT. Its translation: CASCGTPGGGTEAFF.

The chain is built from TRBV5-1 and TRBJ2-7, with D tentatively TRBD2 (5 bases). The CDR3 totals 11 residues. CDR1 is SGHRS, CDR2 YFSETQ, per germline. Trimming took off 5 bases at V and 5 bases at J, with 8 bases between the two ends. In DNA, the CDR3 is TGCGCCAGCAGTGAGGGAAACGAGCAGTACTTC. Its translation: CASSEGNEQYF.

CDR3 protein: CASSGFREAGYTF. The CDR3 coding sequence is TGTGCCAGCAGTGGATTCAGGGAGGCTGGCTACACCTTC. V usage is TRBV2 and J usage is TRBJ1-2, with D possibly being TRBD1 (5 bases). CDR1 is SNHLY, CDR2 FYNNEI, per germline. The CDR3 is made up of 13 amino acids. V lost 4 bases to trimming and J lost 7 bases, with 13 bases between them.

This sequence joins TRBV9 and TRBJ1-2; 9 bases are a match to TRBD1. After removal of 0 bases from V and 8 bases from J, the junction contained 2 bases not matched to a gene. The CDR3 length is 13 residues. Germline V CDR1 and CDR2: SGDLS, YYNGEE. Here the CDR3 reads CASSVEDRGGYTF. The CDR3 DNA reads as TGTGCCAGCAGCGTAGAGGACAGGGGAGGCTACACCTTC.

The chain couples TRBV7-9 to TRBJ2-5; TRBD2 agrees at 12 bases. The CDR3 sequence is 18 residues long. The germline V gene has CDR1 SEHNR and CDR2 FQNEAQ (reference sequence). V was pared by 5 bases and J by 5 bases, with 15 bases of the junction left unmatched. The CDR3 nucleotides are TGTGCCAGCAGCCAGAGGCCTAGCGGGGGGGCCTTAACGGAGACCCAGTACTTC. Its translation: CASSQRPSGGALTETQYF.

The chain recombines TRBV28 with TRBJ2-7; weak D call: TRBD2 (6 bases). Germline CDR1 MDHEN, CDR2 SYDVKM. V lost 2 bases, J lost 0 bases, and 11 bases lay in between. This CDR3 has 15 residues. The CDR3 nucleotides are TGTGCCAGCAGTTTAGGGAGGAAAAGCTCCTACGAGCAGTACTTC. Protein sequence: CASSLGRKSSYEQYF.